This TCR beta chain originates from a study of identical twins. This CDR3 region has 15 residues. V gave up 5 bases and J gave up 3 bases, with 14 bases separating them. On this clonotype: Its antigen is undetermined.

Template switching added a universal primer binding site, and final cDNA carried unique molecular identifiers. Each CDR3 protein is one row after TCRdb ran MiXCR on the 5' RACE reads. The data contain a few hundred thousand distinct CDR3 sequences, roughly 8.7% of them singletons. General study findings and limits: Conclusions were drawn cross-sectionally by statistical analysis, without following the same donors.

These data are also associated with another study on yellow fever vaccine responses in identical twins. That publication notes: Twins reportedly showed a vaccine T cell response that seemed partly convergent and partly personalized.

Specimen: CD8+ T cells sorted from blood. This receptor was obtained from a woman aged 18 to 35 in good health. The chain carries TRBV12-3 or TRBV12-4 and TRBJ1-5; no reliable D call. CDR3 nucleotides: TGTGCCAGCAGTAGAAGACCGGACCTCAATCAGCCCCAGCATTTT. It yields the protein CASSRRPDLNQPQHF.